A single sample is the source of the 15 T cell receptor beta chains below, sequenced in a study of T cell clonality in common variable immunodeficiency (dated by TCRdb to the mid-2010s). The library was produced with the immunoSEQ multiplex PCR assay. The table comes from immuneACCESS by way of TCRdb, which keeps in-frame sequences with V and J called. Part of the clones is missing from these tables; in studies checked, under half for an unresolved V gene and the rest for unknown reasons. This sample was tabulated with around 39,000 clones, among which there are no singletons. The top ten hold around 1% of the sample. The material sequenced was peripheral blood mononuclear cells. The receptors were gathered from a person aged 18 to 75 in good health.

This clone was seen repeatedly, ten times or more. The read halts 3 residues ahead of the CDR3 end, with the missing end drawn from the germline J gene. The chain employs TRBV7-2 and TRBJ1-2; weak D call: TRBD1 (6 bases). Between the trimmed V and J ends, which lost 2 bases and 3 bases, there was a span of 13 bases. This CDR3 is 15 amino acids long. Germline-derived CDR1 and CDR2 are SGHTA and FQGNSA. The covered CDR3 bases are TGTGCCAGCAGCTTATCAGGGGCGACCTACTATGGC. Translation gives CASSLSGATYYG. The CDR3 in full is CASSLSGATYYGYTF.

This clone was detected many times. Sequencing ends 3 residues short of the CDR3 end; the germline J gene provides the rest. The chain has TRBV7-2 and TRBJ2-7, with a tentative D call TRBD1 (5 bases). This CDR3 spans 14 amino acids. CDR1 is SGHTA, CDR2 FQGNSA, per germline. Trimming stripped 1 base from V and 3 bases from J, with 10 bases between. The CDR3: CASSLGDRDYEQYF. CDR3 DNA, as far as it was read: TGTGCCAGCAGCTTAGGAGACAGAGACTACGAG.

This clone ranks as medium-sized. The read finishes 3 residues shy of the CDR3 end, and the germline J gene is used to complete it. The V and J genes are TRBV12-5 and TRBJ1-2; 8 nucleotides agree with TRBD1. V shed 3 bases and J 0 bases; nucleotides not matched to a gene: 9. This CDR3 region has 17 residues. The germline V gene has CDR1 LGHNT and CDR2 FRNRAP. The chain's CDR3 is CASGFFLGQGANYGYTF. Incomplete CDR3 DNA: TGTGCTAGTGGTTTCTTCCTCGGACAGGGTGCTAACTATGGC.

This clone was detected ten times or more. The sequence runs out 3 residues before the end of the CDR3; the remainder is reconstructed from the germline J gene. The chain couples TRBV13 to TRBJ1-1, with D possibly matching TRBD1 (5 bases). CDR3 length: 13 residues. V shed 5 bases and J shed 6 bases, with 13 bases lying between them. Germline V gene lookup returns CDR1 PRHDT and CDR2 FYEKMQ (reference sequence). The CDR3 DNA, read in part, is TGTGCCAGCAGCCGCGGGACTTATCCTGAA. It encodes CASSRGTYPE. In full, the CDR3 is CASSRGTYPEAFF. Looking up the rest from reference TRBV13 and TRBJ1-1 gives the full variable domain: AAGVIQSPRHLIKEKRETATLKCYPIPRHDTVYWYQQGPGQDPQFLISFYEKMQSDKGSIPDRFSAQQFSDYHSELNMSSLELGDSALYFCASSRGTYPEAFFGQGTRLTVV.

Only a few counts were recorded for this clone. CDR3 DNA, as far as it was read: TGTGCCAGCAGTTTCAAAGAGGTACGTACGGGTACTAGCTCCTACGAG. This sequence encodes CASSFKEVRTGTSSYE. The complete CDR3 protein is CASSFKEVRTGTSSYEQYF. The chain couples TRBV27 to TRBJ2-7; D is possibly TRBD2 (5 bases). The missing CDR3 end, 3 residues past where the read stops, is filled in from the germline J gene. The ends were cut back, 3 bases at V and 0 bases at J, with 24 bases in the middle. Germline values: CDR1 MNHEY, CDR2 SMNVEV (reference sequence). The CDR3 spans 19 residues.

This clone was seen repeatedly, ten times or more. The chain's CDR3 is CASRNRTGGGYTF. The part of the CDR3 DNA that was read is TGTGCCAGCAGGAATCGGACAGGAGGGGGC. The chain joins TRBV6-2 or TRBV6-3 to TRBJ1-2, with TRBD1 identical over 7 bases. Read data end 3 residues before the CDR3 end; the end is taken from the germline J gene. Germline V gene lookup returns CDR1 MNHEY and CDR2 SVGEGT. The CDR3 is 13 residues long.

This clone has at least ten counts. The read falls 3 residues short of the CDR3 end, and the missing part is taken from the germline J gene. The chain employs TRBV6-2 or TRBV6-3 and TRBJ2-7, with 12 nucleotides matching TRBD2. Trimming cost V 8 bases and J 5 bases; bases outside gene matches: 4. This CDR3 comprises 13 residues. Germline V gene data show CDR1 as MNHEY and CDR2 as SVGEGT. The CDR3 reads CASRRTSGDEQYF. The DNA read from the CDR3 is TGTGCCAGCCGGAGGACTAGCGGGGACGAG.

Ten or more counts support this clone. Read sequence stops 3 residues before the CDR3 end, and the germline J gene provides the missing end. The chain couples TRBV7-6 to TRBJ2-7, with 7 bases lining up with TRBD1. Trimming at V came to 5 bases and at J to 3 bases, leaving 4 bases not matched to a gene. The CDR3 extends over 13 amino acids. Germline V gene data show CDR1 as SGHVS and CDR2 as FNYEAQ. The sequenced part of the CDR3 DNA is TGTGCCAGCAGCCGCCAGGGGGTCTACGAG. Translation gives CASSRQGVYE. The entire CDR3 sequence reads CASSRQGVYEQYF.

This clone was counted at least ten times. The read ends 3 residues shy of where the CDR3 ends; the end is completed using the germline J gene. V is TRBV9 and J is TRBJ2-3; D perhaps matches TRBD1 (6 bases). In germline, CDR1 is SGDLS, CDR2 YYNGEE. V gave up 4 bases and J gave up 4 bases, with 13 bases separating them. This CDR3 is 14 amino acids long. The covered CDR3 bases are TGTGCCAGCAGCTTGCAGGGGTTGTCAGATACG. It encodes CASSLQGLSDT. From start to end, the CDR3 is CASSLQGLSDTQYF.

This clone was detected ten times or more. The CDR3 is cut off 3 residues early in the read; its end comes from the germline J gene. The chain combines TRBV18 with TRBJ2-5; D is possibly TRBD2 (5 bases). This CDR3 is 12 amino acids long. With 6 bases removed from V and 5 bases from J, the gap between germline ends came to 10 bases. Germline V gene lookup returns CDR1 KGHSH and CDR2 LQKENI. The CDR3 loop reads CASSTRGETQYF. CDR3 bases read: TGTGCCAGCTCGACCCGCGGGGAGACC.

At least ten counts were recorded for this clone. The read finishes 3 residues shy of the CDR3 end, and the germline J gene is used to complete it. The chain uses TRBV27 and TRBJ2-3; possibly TRBD1 for D (6 bases). This CDR3 has 13 residues. Germline loops: CDR1 MNHEY, CDR2 SMNVEV (reference sequence). Between the trimmed V and J ends, which lost 4 bases and 5 bases, there was a span of 10 bases. The part of the CDR3 DNA that was read is TGTGCCAGCAGTTGGGGGCCAGGAGATACG. Translated, it gives CASSWGPGDT. The CDR3 in full is CASSWGPGDTQYF.

This clone was seen at least ten times. The read ends 3 residues shy of where the CDR3 ends; the end is completed using the germline J gene. V gene TRBV12-3 or TRBV12-4 combines with J gene TRBJ2-1; TRBD1 matches at 8 bases. J was trimmed by 9 bases and V by 6 bases; bases with no gene match: 4. The CDR3 is 12 amino acids. This CDR3 is CASRRTGGEQFF. The CDR3 DNA, read in part, is TGTGCCAGCAGGCGCACAGGGGGTGAG.

This clone was counted at least ten times. The read falls 3 residues short of the CDR3 end, and the missing part is taken from the germline J gene. The rearrangement uses TRBV15 and TRBJ1-2; TRBD1 agrees at 7 bases. With 1 base clipped from V and 3 bases from J, the junction kept 11 bases outside the gene matches. The CDR3 has 17 amino acids. Per germline, CDR1 LNHNV and CDR2 YYDKDF (reference sequence). The CDR3 is CATSRAGGLQGHYGYTF. Incomplete CDR3 DNA: TGTGCCACCAGCAGAGCAGGGGGACTTCAAGGACACTATGGC.

This clone was counted at least ten times. The read gets to within 3 residues of the CDR3 end, and the germline J gene fills in the rest. The rearrangement links TRBV7-2 to TRBJ2-3; D ambiguous. The CDR3 runs 12 residues. The germline V gene encodes CDR1 SGHTA and CDR2 FQGNSA. V was clipped by 5 bases and J by 4 bases, with 7 bases between them. This chain's CDR3 is CASSAGPDTQYF. The CDR3 DNA, read in part, is TGTGCCAGCAGCGCCGGTCCAGATACG.

This clone was detected ten times or more. The CDR3 is cut off 3 residues early in the read; its end comes from the germline J gene. The V and J genes are TRBV5-1 and TRBJ1-1; 10 bases are a match to TRBD1. The V gene end was trimmed by 3 bases and the J gene end by 0 bases; junction bases not matched to a gene: 8. The CDR3 is 17 residues long. Germline V CDR1 and CDR2: SGHRS, YFSETQ. The CDR3 loop reads CASSSQPGQGLNTEAFF. The CDR3 DNA, read in part, is TGCGCCAGCAGCTCCCAACCGGGACAGGGGTTGAACACTGAA.